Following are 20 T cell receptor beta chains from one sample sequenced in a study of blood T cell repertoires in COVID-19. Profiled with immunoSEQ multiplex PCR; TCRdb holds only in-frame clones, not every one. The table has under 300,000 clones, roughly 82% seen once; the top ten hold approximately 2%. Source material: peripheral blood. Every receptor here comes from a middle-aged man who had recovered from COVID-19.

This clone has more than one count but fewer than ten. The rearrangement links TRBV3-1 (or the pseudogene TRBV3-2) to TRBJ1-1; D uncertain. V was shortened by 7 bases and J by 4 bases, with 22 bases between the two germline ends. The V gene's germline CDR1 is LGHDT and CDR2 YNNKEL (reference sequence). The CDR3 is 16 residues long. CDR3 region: CASTPQEARNLTEAFF. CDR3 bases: TGTGCCAGCACCCCTCAGGAGGCGAGAAACCTCACTGAAGCTTTCTTT.

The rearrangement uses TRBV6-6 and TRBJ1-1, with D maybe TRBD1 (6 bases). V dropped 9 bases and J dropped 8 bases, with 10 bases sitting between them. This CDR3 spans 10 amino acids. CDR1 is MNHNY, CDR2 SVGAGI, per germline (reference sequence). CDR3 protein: CAREQGEAFF. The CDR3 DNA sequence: TGTGCCAGAGAGCAGGGGGAAGCTTTCTTT.

As DNA, the CDR3 is TGCGCCAGCAGCTTGACCAGGGGCTCTCAAGAGACCCAGTACTTC. It translates to CASSLTRGSQETQYF. The rearrangement joins TRBV5-1 to TRBJ2-5, with D maybe TRBD1 (6 bases). V was cut by 1 base and J by 2 bases, with 12 bases left in between. From germline, CDR1 is SGHRS and CDR2 YFSETQ. The CDR3 consists of 15 residues.

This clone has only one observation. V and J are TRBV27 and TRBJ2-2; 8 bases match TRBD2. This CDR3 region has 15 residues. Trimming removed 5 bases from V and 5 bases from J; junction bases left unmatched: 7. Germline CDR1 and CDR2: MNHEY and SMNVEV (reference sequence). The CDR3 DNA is TGTGCCAGCAGTCAAACCGGGACTAGGACCGGGGAGCTGTTTTTT. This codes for CASSQTGTRTGELFF.

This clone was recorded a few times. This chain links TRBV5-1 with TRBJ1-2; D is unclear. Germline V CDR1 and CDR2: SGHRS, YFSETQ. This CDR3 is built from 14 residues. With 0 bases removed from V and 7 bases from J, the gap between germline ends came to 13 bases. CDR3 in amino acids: CASSLETGGPGYTF. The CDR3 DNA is TGCGCCAGCAGCTTGGAGACGGGAGGGCCTGGCTACACCTTC.

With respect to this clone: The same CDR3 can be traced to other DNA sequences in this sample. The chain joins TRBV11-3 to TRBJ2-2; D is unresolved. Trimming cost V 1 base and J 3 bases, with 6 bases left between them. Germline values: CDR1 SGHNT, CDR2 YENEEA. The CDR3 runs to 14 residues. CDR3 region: CASSLGGDTGELFF. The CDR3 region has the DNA TGTGCCAGCAGCTTAGGAGGCGACACCGGGGAGCTGTTTTTT.

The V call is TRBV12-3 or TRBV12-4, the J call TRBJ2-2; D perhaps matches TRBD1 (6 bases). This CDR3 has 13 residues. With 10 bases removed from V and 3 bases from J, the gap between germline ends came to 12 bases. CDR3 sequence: CAIDRQDTGELFF. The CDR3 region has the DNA TGTGCCATCGACCGACAGGACACCGGGGAGCTGTTTTTT.

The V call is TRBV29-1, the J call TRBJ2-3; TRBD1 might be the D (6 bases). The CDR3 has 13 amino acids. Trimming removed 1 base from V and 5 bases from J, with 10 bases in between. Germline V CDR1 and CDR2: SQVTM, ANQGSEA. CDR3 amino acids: CSVEGGGEDTQYF. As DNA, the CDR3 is TGCAGCGTTGAAGGAGGGGGTGAAGATACGCAGTATTTT.

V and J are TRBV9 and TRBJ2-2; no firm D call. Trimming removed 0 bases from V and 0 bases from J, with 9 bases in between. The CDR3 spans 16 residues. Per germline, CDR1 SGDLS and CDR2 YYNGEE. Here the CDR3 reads CASSVGSSANTGELFF. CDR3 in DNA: TGTGCCAGCAGCGTAGGAAGTTCAGCGAACACCGGGGAGCTGTTTTTT.

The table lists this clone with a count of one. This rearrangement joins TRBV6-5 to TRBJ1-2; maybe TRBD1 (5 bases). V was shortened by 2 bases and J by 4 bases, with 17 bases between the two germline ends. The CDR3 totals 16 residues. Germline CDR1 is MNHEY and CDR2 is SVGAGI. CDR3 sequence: CASSYRGRRDAYGYTF. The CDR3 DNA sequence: TGTGCCAGCAGTTACAGGGGCAGGCGGGATGCCTATGGCTACACCTTC.

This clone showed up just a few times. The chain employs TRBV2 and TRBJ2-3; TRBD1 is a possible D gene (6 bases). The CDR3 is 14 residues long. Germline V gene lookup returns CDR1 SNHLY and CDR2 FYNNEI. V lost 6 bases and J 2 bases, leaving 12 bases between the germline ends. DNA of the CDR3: TGTGCCAGCAGATATACAGGGAACACAGATACGCAGTATTTT. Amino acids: CASRYTGNTDTQYF.

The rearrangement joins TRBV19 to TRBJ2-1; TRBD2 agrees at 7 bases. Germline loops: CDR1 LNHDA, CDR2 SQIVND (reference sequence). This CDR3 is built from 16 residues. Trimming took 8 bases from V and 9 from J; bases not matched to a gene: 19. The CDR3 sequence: CASAKITGGSRSEQFF. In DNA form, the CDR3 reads TGTGCCAGTGCTAAGATTACCGGGGGGTCGCGGAGTGAGCAGTTCTTC. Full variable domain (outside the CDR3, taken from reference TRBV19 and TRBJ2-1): DGGITQSPKYLFRKEGQNVTLSCEQNLNHDAMYWYRQDPGQGLRLIYYSQIVNDFQKGDIAEGYSVSREKKESFPLTVTSAQKNPTAFYLCASAKITGGSRSEQFFGPGTRLTVL.

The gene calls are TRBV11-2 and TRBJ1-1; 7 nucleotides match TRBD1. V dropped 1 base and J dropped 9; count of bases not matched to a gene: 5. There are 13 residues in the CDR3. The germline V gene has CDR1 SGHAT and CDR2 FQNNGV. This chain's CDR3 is CASSLARGQKAFF. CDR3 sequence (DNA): TGTGCCAGCAGCTTAGCAAGGGGGCAAAAAGCTTTCTTT.

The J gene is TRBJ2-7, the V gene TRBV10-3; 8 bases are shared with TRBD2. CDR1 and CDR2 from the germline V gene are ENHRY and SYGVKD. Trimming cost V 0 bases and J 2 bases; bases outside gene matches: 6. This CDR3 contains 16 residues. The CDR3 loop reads CAISESTGGGPYEQYF. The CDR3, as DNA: TGTGCCATCAGTGAGTCAACCGGGGGGGGGCCCTACGAGCAGTACTTC.

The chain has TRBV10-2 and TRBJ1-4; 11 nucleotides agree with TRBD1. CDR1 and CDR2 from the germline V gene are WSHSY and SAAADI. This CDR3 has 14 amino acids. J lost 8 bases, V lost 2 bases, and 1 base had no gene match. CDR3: CASSEGTGGEKLFF. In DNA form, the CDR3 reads TGCGCCAGCAGTGAGGGGACAGGGGGGGAAAAACTGTTTTTT.

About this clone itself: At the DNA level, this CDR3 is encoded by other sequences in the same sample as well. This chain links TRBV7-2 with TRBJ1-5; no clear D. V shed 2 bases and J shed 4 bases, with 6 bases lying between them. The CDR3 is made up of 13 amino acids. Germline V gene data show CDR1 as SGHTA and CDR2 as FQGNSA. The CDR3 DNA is TGTGCCAGCAGCTTAAGAGTAAATCAGCCCCAGCATTTT. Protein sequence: CASSLRVNQPQHF.

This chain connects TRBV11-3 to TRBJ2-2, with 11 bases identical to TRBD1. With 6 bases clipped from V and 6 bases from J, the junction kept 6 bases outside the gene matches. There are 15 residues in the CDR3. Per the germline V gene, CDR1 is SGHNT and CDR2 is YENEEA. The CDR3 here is CASSSGTGGSGELFF. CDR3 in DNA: TGTGCCAGCAGTTCCGGGACAGGGGGTTCCGGGGAGCTGTTTTTT.

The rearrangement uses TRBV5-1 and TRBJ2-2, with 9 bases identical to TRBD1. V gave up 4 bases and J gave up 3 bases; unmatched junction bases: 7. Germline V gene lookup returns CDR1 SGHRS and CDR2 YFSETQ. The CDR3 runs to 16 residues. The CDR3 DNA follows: TGCGCCAGCAGCCGTATGGGACAGGGAGACACCGGGGAGCTGTTTTTT. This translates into CASSRMGQGDTGELFF.

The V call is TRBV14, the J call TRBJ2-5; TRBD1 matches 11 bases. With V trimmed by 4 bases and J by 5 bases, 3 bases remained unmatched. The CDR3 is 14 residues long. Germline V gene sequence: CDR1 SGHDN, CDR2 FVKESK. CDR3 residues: CASSPDRGLETQYF. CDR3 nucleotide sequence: TGTGCCAGCAGCCCGGACAGGGGGCTTGAGACCCAGTACTTC.

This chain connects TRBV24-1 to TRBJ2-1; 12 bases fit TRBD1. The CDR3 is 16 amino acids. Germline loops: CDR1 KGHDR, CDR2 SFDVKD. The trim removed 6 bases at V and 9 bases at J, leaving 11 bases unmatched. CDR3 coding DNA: TGTGCCACCAGTTCCCCGGGGACAGGGGGCTTTAGTGAGCAGTTCTTC. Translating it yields CATSSPGTGGFSEQFF.